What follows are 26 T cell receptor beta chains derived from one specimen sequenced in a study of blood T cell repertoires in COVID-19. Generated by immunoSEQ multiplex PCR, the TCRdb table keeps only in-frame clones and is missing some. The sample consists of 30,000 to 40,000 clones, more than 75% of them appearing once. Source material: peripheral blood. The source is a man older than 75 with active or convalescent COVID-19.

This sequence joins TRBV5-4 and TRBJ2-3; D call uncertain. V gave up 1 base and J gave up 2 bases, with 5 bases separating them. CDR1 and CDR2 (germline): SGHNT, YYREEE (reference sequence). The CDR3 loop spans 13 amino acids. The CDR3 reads CASSLLYTDTQYF. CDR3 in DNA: TGTGCCAGCAGCTTGTTATACACAGATACGCAGTATTTT.

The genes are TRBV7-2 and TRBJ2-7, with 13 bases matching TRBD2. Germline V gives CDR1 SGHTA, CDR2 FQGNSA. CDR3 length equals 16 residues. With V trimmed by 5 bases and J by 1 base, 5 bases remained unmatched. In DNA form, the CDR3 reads TGTGCCAGCAGCCAAGGACTAGCGGGAGCATCCTACGAGCAGTACTTC. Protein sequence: CASSQGLAGASYEQYF.

CDR3 protein: CASSIRGNTEAFF. The CDR3 coding sequence is TGTGCCAGTAGTATAAGGGGAAACACTGAAGCTTTCTTT. The chain employs TRBV19 and TRBJ1-1; D perhaps matches TRBD1 (5 bases). The CDR3 is 13 residues long. Germline loops: CDR1 LNHDA, CDR2 SQIVND (reference sequence). V lost 2 bases to trimming and J lost 2 bases, with 6 bases between them.

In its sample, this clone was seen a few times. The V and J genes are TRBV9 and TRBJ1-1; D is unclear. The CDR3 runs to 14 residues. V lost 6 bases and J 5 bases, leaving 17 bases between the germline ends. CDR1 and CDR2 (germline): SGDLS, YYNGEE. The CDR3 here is CASTPNAARTEAFF. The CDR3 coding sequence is TGTGCCAGCACCCCTAACGCGGCCCGAACTGAAGCTTTCTTT.

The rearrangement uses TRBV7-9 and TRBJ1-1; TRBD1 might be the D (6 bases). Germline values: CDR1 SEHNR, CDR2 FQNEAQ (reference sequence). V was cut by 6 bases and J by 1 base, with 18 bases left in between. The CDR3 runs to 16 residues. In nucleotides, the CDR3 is TGTGCCAGCAGTCCCCTCCGGGGGGGCCGGAACACTGAAGCTTTCTTT. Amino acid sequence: CASSPLRGGRNTEAFF.

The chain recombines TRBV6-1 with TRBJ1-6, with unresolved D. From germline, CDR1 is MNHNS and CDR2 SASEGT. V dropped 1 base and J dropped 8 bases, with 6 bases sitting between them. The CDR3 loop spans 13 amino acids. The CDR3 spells CASSEVRDSPLHF. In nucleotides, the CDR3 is TGTGCCAGCAGTGAAGTTCGGGATTCACCCCTCCACTTT.

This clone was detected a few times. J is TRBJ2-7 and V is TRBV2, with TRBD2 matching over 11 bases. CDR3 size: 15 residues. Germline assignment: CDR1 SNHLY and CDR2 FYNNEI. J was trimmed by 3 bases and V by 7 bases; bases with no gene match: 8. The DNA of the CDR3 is TGTGCCAGCATCCTCACGGGACTAGCGGACTACGAGCAGTACTTC. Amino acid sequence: CASILTGLADYEQYF. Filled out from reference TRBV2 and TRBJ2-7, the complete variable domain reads EPEVTQTPSHQVTQMGQEVILRCVPISNHLYFYWYRQILGQKVEFLVSFYNNEISEKSEIFDDQFSVERPDGSNFTLKIRSTKLEDSAMYFCASILTGLADYEQYFGPGTRLTVT.

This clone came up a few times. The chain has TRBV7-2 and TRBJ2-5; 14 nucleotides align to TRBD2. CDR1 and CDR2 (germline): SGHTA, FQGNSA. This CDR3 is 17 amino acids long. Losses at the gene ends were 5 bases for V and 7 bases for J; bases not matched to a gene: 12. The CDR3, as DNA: TGTGCCAGCAGCCCCACCGCGGGACTAGCGGGAGTGATGACCCAGTACTTC. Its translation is CASSPTAGLAGVMTQYF.

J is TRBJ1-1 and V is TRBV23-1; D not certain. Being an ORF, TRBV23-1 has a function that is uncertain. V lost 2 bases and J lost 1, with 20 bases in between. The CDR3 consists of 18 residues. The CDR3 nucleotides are TGCGCCAGCAGTCAACGGTGGCAGGTTGTGTCCTGGAACACTGAAGCTTTCTTT. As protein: CASSQRWQVVSWNTEAFF.

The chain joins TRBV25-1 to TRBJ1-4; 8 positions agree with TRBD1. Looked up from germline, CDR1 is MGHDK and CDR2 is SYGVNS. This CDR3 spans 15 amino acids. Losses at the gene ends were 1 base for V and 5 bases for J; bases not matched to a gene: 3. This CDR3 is CASSELDRDNEKLFF. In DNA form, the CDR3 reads TGTGCCAGCAGTGAATTGGACAGGGACAATGAAAAACTGTTTTTT.

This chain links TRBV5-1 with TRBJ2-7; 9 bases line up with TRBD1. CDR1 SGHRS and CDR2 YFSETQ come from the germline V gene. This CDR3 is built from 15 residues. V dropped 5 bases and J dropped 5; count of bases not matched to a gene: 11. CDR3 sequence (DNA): TGCGCCAGCAGTTCCACCGGGACAGGGTACAACGAGCAGTACTTC. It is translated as CASSSTGTGYNEQYF.

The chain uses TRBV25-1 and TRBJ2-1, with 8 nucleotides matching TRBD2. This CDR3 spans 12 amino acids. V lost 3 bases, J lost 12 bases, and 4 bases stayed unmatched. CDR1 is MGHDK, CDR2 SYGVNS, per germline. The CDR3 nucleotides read TGTGCCAGCAGTGACCCTCTAGCGGGGCAGTTCTTC. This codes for CASSDPLAGQFF.

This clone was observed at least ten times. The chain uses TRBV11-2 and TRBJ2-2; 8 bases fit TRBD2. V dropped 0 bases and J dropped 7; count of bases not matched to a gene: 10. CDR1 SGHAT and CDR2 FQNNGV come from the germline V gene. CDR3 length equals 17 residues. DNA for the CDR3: TGTGCCAGCAGCTTAGATCCTCAGCGGGAGCGTCACGGGGAGCTGTTTTTT. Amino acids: CASSLDPQRERHGELFF.

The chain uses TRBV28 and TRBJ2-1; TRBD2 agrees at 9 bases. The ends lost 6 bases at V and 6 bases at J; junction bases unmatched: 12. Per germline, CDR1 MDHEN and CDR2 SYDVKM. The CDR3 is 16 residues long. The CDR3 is CASSPLVASGTNEQFF. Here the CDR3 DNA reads TGTGCCAGCAGCCCGCTCGTGGCTAGCGGGACCAATGAGCAGTTCTTC.

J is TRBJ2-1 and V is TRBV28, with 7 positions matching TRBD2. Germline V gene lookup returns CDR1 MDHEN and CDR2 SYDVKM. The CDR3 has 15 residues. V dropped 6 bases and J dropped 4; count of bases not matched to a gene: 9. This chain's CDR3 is CASRLSPSGYNEQFF. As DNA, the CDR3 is TGTGCCAGCAGGCTGAGTCCTAGCGGTTACAATGAGCAGTTCTTC.

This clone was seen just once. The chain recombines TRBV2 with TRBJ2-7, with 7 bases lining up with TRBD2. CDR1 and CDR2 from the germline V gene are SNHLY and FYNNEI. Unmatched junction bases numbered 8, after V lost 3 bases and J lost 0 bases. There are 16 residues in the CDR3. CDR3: CASSEAAGAGSYEQYF. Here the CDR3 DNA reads TGTGCCAGCAGTGAGGCGGCGGGAGCGGGCTCCTACGAGCAGTACTTC.

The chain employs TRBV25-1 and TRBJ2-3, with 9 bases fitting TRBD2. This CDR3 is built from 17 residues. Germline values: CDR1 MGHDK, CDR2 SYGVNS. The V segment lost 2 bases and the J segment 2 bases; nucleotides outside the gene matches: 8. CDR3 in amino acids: CASSENSLAGLTDTQYF. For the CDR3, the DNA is TGTGCCAGCAGTGAAAATTCACTAGCGGGTCTCACAGATACGCAGTATTTT.

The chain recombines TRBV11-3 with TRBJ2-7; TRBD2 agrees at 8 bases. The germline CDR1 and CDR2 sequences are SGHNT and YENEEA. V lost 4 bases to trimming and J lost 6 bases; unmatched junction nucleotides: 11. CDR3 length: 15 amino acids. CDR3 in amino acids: CASSSWGTSFSEQYF. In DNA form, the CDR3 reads TGTGCCAGCAGCTCTTGGGGGACTAGTTTTAGCGAGCAGTACTTC.

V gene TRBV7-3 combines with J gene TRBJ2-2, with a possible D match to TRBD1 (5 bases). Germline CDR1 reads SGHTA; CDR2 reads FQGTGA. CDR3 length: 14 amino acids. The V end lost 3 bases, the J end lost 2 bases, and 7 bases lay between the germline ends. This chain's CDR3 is CASSLTANTGELFF. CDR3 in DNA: TGTGCCAGCAGCTTGACAGCCAACACCGGGGAGCTGTTTTTT. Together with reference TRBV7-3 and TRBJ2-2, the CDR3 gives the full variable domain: GAGVSQTPSNKVTEKGKYVELRCDPISGHTALYWYRQSLGQGPEFLIYFQGTGAADDSGLPNDRFFAVRPEGSVSTLKIQRTERGDSAVYLCASSLTANTGELFFGEGSRLTVL.

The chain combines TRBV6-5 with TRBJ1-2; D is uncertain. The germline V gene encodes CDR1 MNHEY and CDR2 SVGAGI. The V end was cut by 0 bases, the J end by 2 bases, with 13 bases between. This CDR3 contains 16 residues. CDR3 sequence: CASSYSISGQNYGYTF. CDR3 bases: TGTGCCAGCAGTTACTCGATATCTGGGCAGAACTATGGCTACACCTTC.

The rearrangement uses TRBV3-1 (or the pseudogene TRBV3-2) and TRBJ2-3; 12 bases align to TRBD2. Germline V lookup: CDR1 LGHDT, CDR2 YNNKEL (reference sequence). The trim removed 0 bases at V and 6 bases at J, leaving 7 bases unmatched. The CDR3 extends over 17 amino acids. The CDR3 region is CASSQDRETSGSDTQYF. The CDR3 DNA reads TGTGCCAGCAGCCAAGATCGGGAGACTAGCGGGAGCGATACGCAGTATTTT.

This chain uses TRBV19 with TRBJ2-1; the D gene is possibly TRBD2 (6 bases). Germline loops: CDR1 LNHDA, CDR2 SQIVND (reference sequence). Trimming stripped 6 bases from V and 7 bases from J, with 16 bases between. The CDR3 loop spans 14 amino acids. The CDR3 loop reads CASSTSLAGNEQFF. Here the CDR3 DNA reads TGTGCCAGTAGCACGAGCCTCGCGGGGAATGAGCAGTTCTTC.

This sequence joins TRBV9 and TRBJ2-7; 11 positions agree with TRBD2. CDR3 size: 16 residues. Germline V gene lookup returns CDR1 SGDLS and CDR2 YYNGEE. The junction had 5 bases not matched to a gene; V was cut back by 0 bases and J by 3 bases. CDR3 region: CASSVEASGRYYEQYF. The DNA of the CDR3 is TGTGCCAGCAGCGTAGAGGCTAGCGGGAGGTACTACGAGCAGTACTTC.

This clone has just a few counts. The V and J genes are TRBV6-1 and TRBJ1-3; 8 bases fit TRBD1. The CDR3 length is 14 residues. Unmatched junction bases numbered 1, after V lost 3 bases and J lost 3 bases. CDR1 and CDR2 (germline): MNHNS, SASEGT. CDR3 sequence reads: CASSDRGHGNTIYF. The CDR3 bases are TGTGCCAGCAGTGACAGGGGGCATGGAAACACCATATATTTT.

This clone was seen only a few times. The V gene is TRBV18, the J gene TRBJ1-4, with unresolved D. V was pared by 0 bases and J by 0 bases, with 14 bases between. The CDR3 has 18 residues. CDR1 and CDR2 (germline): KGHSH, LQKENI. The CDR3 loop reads CASSPPGGPVATNEKLFF. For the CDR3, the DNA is TGTGCCAGCTCACCACCGGGAGGCCCGGTTGCAACTAATGAAAAACTGTTTTTT.

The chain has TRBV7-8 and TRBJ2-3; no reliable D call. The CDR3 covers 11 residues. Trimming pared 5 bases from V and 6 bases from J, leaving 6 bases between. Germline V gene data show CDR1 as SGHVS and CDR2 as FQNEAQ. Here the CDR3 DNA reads TGTGCCAGCAGCCAAGAGGATACGCAGTATTTT. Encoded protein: CASSQEDTQYF. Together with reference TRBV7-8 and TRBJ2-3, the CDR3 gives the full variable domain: GAGVSQSPRYKVAKRGQDVALRCDPISGHVSLFWYQQALGQGPEFLTYFQNEAQLDKSGLPSDRFFAERPEGSVSTLKIQRTQQEDSAVYLCASSQEDTQYFGPGTRLTVL.